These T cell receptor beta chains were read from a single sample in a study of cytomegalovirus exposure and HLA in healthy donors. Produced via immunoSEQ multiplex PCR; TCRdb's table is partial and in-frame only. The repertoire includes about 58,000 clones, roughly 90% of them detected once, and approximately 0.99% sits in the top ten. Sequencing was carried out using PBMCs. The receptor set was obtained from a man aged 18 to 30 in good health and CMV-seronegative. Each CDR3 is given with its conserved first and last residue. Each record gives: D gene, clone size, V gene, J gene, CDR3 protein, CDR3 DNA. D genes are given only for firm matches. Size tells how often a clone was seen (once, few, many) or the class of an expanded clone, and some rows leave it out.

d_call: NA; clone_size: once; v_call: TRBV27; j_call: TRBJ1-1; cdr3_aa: CASSLWGQNTEAFF; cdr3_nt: TGTGCCAGCAGTTTATGGGGACAGAACACTGAAGCTTTCTTT
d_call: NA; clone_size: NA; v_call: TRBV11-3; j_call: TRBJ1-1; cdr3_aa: CASSSQTGHTEAFF; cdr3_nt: TGTGCCAGCAGCTCACAAACAGGGCACACTGAAGCTTTCTTT
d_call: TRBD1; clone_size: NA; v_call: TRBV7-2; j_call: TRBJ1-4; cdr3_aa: CASSSIGQGGTNEKLFF; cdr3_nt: TGTGCCAGCAGCTCCATCGGACAGGGCGGGACTAATGAAAAACTGTTTTTT
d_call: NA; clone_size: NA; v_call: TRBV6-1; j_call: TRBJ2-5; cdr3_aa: CASSNIRSETQYF; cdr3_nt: TGTGCCAGCAGTAACATCAGATCAGAGACCCAGTACTTC
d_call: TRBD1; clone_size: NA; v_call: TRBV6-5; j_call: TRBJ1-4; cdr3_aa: CASSTGTGEEKLFF; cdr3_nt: TGTGCCAGCAGCACCGGGACAGGGGAGGAAAAACTGTTTTTT
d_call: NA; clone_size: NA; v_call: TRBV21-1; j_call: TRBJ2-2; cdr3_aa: CASSTLAGRANTGELFF; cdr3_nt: TGTGCCAGCAGCACGTTAGCGGGACGAGCAAACACCGGGGAGCTGTTTTTT
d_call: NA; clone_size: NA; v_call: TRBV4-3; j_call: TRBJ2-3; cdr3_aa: CASSQGSTPGDTQYF; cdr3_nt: TGCGCCAGCAGCCAAGGATCAACCCCGGGTGATACGCAGTATTTT
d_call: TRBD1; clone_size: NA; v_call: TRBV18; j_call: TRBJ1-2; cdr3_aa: CASSPGQYNYGYTF; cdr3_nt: TGTGCCAGCTCACCGGGACAGTATAACTATGGCTACACCTTC
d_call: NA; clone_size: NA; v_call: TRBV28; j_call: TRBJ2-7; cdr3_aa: CASTPLVGVESYEQYF; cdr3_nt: TGTGCCAGCACCCCCCTTGTCGGGGTAGAGTCCTACGAGCAGTACTTC
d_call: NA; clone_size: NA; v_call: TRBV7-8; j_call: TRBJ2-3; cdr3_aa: CASSFEESTDTQYF; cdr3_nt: TGTGCCAGCAGCTTCGAGGAAAGCACAGATACGCAGTATTTT